Here is one T cell receptor beta chain with its context. This record comes from a study of blood T cell repertoires in COVID-19. Clones were sequenced by immunoSEQ multiplex PCR, and TCRdb holds only the in-frame ones, with some missing. The sample includes about 220,000 clones, around 84% of them seen just once. V lost 3 bases to trimming and J lost 8 bases, with 10 bases between them. This CDR3 is 12 amino acids long. Germline V gene lookup returns CDR1 MDHEN and CDR2 SYDVKM. The age range of participants was about 18 to 90 years, with residence in roughly 25 US areas. This clonotype was obtained from a woman between 40 and 55 years old who had recovered from COVID-19. Sequencing was carried out using PBMCs or T cells enriched from blood (not recorded which). The V and J genes are TRBV28 and TRBJ1-1; D remains ambiguous. The CDR3, as DNA: TGTGCCAGCAGTTTGCTCCGGAGCGAAGCTTTCTTT. It is translated as CASSLLRSEAFF.